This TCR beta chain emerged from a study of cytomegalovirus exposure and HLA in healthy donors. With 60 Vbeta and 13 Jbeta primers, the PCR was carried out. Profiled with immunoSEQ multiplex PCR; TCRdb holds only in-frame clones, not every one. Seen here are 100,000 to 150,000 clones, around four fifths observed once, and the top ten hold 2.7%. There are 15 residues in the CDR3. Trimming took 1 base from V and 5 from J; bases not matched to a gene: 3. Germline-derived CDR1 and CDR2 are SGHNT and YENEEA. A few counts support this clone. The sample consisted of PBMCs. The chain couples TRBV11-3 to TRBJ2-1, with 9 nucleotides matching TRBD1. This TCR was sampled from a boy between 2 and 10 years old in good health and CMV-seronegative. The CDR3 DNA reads TGTGCCAGCAGCTTAGGGGACAGGGTGAACAATGAGCAGTTCTTC. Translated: CASSLGDRVNNEQFF.